This passage covers 16 T cell receptor beta chains from one sample sequenced in a study of regulatory T cells in long-lasting Graves disease. The time point is: newly diagnosed GD, antithyroid drugs for less than 3 months. There was RNA extracted from PBMCs, and the TCR library was made from it. Building of the TCR beta libraries involved iRepertoire HTBI primers and Arm-PCR of CDR3 regions. TCRdb processed the multiplex PCR reads anew with MiXCR; each CDR3 protein has one entry. The repertoire holds approximately 480,000 distinct CDR3 sequences, with 15% to 20% as singletons. This sample was shared with a second study, whose subject was T cells in Graves' hyperthyroidism and ophthalmopathy.

Sequences were derived from peripheral blood mononuclear cells (PBMCs), sampled at new diagnosis, from a patient treated with antithyroid drugs. The origin of the receptors is a man aged 35 to 55 with Graves disease.

The rearrangement links TRBV19 to TRBJ2-1; D call uncertain. Trimming stripped 3 bases from V and 6 bases from J, with 9 bases between. Germline lookup yields CDR1 LNHDA and CDR2 SQIVND (reference sequence). CDR3 size: 13 residues. CDR3 sequence reads: CASSILSTNEQFF. The CDR3 bases are TGTGCCAGTAGTATTTTATCGACCAATGAGCAGTTCTTC. The full variable domain, with the rest looked up from reference TRBV19 and TRBJ2-1, is DGGITQSPKYLFRKEGQNVTLSCEQNLNHDAMYWYRQDPGQGLRLIYYSQIVNDFQKGDIAEGYSVSREKKESFPLTVTSAQKNPTAFYLCASSILSTNEQFFGPGTRLTVL.

The chain has TRBV12-3 or TRBV12-4 and TRBJ2-7; tentatively, D is TRBD1 (6 bases). V lost 4 bases and J lost 9, with 10 bases in between. This CDR3 has 11 residues. The CDR3 bases are TGTGCCAGCAGTTACAGACAGGTGCAGTACTTC. This codes for CASSYRQVQYF.

This clonotype was seen more than once but under ten times. V and J are TRBV4-1 and TRBJ2-7; the D gene is possibly TRBD2 (5 bases). The V end was cut by 4 bases, the J end by 3 bases, with 10 bases between. The germline gives CDR1 MGHRA, CDR2 YSYEKL. This CDR3 has 13 residues. Written as DNA, the CDR3 is TGCGCCAGCAGCCCGGGATTCAACTACGAGCAGTACTTC. Translation gives CASSPGFNYEQYF.

V gene TRBV6-1 combines with J gene TRBJ1-1; possibly TRBD1 for D (6 bases). Trimming took 8 bases from V and 7 from J, leaving 14 bases between them. This CDR3 region has 12 residues. The germline V gene encodes CDR1 MNHNS and CDR2 SASEGT. The CDR3 DNA reads as TGTGCCAGCGCCATCGAGGGGGTTGAAGCTTTCTTT. It encodes CASAIEGVEAFF.

This clonotype has at least ten counts. This chain uses TRBV7-3 with TRBJ2-1, with 11 nucleotides matching TRBD2. The CDR3 runs to 16 residues. The trim removed 2 bases at V and 5 bases at J, leaving 5 bases unmatched. From germline, CDR1 is SGHTA and CDR2 FQGTGA. The CDR3 is CASSLFPTSGNNEQFF. The DNA of the CDR3 is TGTGCCAGCAGCTTATTCCCGACTAGCGGGAACAATGAGCAGTTCTTC.

This clonotype was detected ten times or more. This chain's CDR3 is CASSLGQGGNYGYTF. The CDR3 nucleotides read TGCGCCAGCAGCTTGGGACAGGGGGGTAACTATGGCTACACCTTC. The V call is TRBV5-1, the J call TRBJ1-2; 9 bases line up with TRBD1. The CDR3 has 15 amino acids. Losses at the gene ends were 0 bases for V and 1 base for J; bases not matched to a gene: 1. Looked up from germline, CDR1 is SGHRS and CDR2 is YFSETQ.

This clonotype was seen more than once but under ten times. The chain employs TRBV5-1 and TRBJ2-5, with 8 bases that match TRBD2. The CDR3 contains 18 residues. Germline CDR1 SGHRS, CDR2 YFSETQ. V was pared by 4 bases and J by 5 bases, with 19 bases of the junction left unmatched. The CDR3 loop is CASSRGRQRESSWETQYF. In nucleotides, the CDR3 is TGCGCCAGCAGCCGTGGAAGGCAGCGGGAGAGTTCATGGGAGACCCAGTACTTC. Drawing the rest from reference TRBV5-1 and TRBJ2-5, the complete variable domain is KAGVTQTPRYLIKTRGQQVTLSCSPISGHRSVSWYQQTPGQGLQFLFEYFSETQRNKGNFPGRFSGRQFSNSRSEMNVSTLELGDSALYLCASSRGRQRESSWETQYFGPGTRLLVL.

This clonotype was observed a few times. V and J are TRBV6-2 or TRBV6-3 and TRBJ2-7, with TRBD1 matching over 7 bases. V was clipped by 2 bases and J by 6 bases; unmatched bases: 10. CDR3 length: 15 amino acids. Germline CDR1 reads MNHEY; CDR2 reads SVGEGT. CDR3 coding DNA: TGTGCCAGCAGTTACGGGGGACAGCCCCCTCTCGAGCAGTACTTC. Translation: CASSYGGQPPLEQYF.

This clonotype showed up just a few times. The CDR3 is CSVEVLPSAFF. The CDR3 nucleotides are TGCAGCGTTGAAGTTCTTCCCTCAGCTTTCTTT. This rearrangement joins TRBV29-1 to TRBJ1-1; D uncertain. V was shortened by 1 base and J by 10 bases, with 10 bases between the two germline ends. This CDR3 is 11 amino acids long. The germline V gene has CDR1 SQVTM and CDR2 ANQGSEA.

This clonotype was counted at least ten times. The chain is built from TRBV5-1 and TRBJ2-3; tentative D call: TRBD1 (7 bases). The CDR3 contains 15 residues. The V gene's germline CDR1 is SGHRS and CDR2 YFSETQ. The V and J ends lost 6 bases and 6 bases respectively, with 20 bases between them. For the CDR3, the DNA is TGCGCCAGCAACTACGGAGGGGGCTTAGTGGATACGCAGTATTTT. As protein: CASNYGGGLVDTQYF.

Ten or more counts support this clonotype. This rearrangement joins TRBV12-5 to TRBJ2-5; D not certain. The V and J ends lost 3 bases and 4 bases respectively, with 9 bases between them. This CDR3 has 13 residues. The V gene's germline CDR1 is LGHNT and CDR2 FRNRAP. The CDR3 coding sequence is TGTGCTAGTGGTTTCGGAGTCGGAGAGACCCAGTACTTC. It is translated as CASGFGVGETQYF.

The chain combines TRBV19 with TRBJ1-1; D gene uncertain. The V end lost 5 bases, the J end lost 3 bases, and 13 bases lay between the germline ends. There are 14 residues in the CDR3. Germline CDR1 LNHDA, CDR2 SQIVND (reference sequence). The CDR3 nucleotides are TGTGCCAGTAGTCCCCCCATGGTTGACACTGAAGCTTTCTTT. Translation gives CASSPPMVDTEAFF.

At least ten counts were recorded for this clonotype. The V gene is TRBV24-1, the J gene TRBJ1-5, with D possibly TRBD1 on 5 matching bases. The length of the CDR3 is 16 residues. Germline V gene sequence: CDR1 KGHDR, CDR2 SFDVKD. Trimming shortened V by 2 bases and J by 4 bases, and 14 bases separated the two germline ends. The DNA of the CDR3 is TGTGCCACCAGTGATTCCGGGACGGGCCATAATCAGCCCCAGCATTTT. Amino acids: CATSDSGTGHNQPQHF.

This clonotype was seen more than once but under ten times. The J gene is TRBJ1-6, the V gene TRBV20-1; the D gene is possibly TRBD1 (5 bases). V was cut by 6 bases and J by 2 bases, with 14 bases left in between. CDR1 and CDR2 (germline): DFQATT, SNEGSKA (reference sequence). CDR3 length: 15 amino acids. The CDR3 protein is CSARQTHTYNSPLHF. CDR3 bases: TGCAGTGCAAGACAGACCCACACCTATAATTCACCCCTCCACTTT.

In its sample, this clonotype was seen many times. The rearrangement links TRBV28 to TRBJ2-1; no clear D. The ends were cut back, 2 bases at V and 8 bases at J, with 7 bases in the middle. This CDR3 is built from 12 residues. CDR1 and CDR2 (germline): MDHEN, SYDVKM. CDR3 residues: CASSLRWYEQFF. In DNA, the CDR3 is TGTGCCAGCAGTTTAAGGTGGTATGAGCAGTTCTTC.

In the case of this clonotype: A much larger clone lies a single base off, so this may be a read error. For the CDR3, the DNA is TGTGCCAGTAATATGCACGTGAGCTCCTACGAGCAGTACTTC. Its translation is CASNMHVSSYEQYF. This chain joins TRBV19 and TRBJ2-7; no clear D gene. The CDR3 has 14 amino acids. The V and J ends lost 7 bases and 0 bases respectively, with 13 bases between them. The germline V gene encodes CDR1 LNHDA and CDR2 SQIVND (reference sequence).